The entry below gives a single T cell receptor beta chain sequence along with its context. The target antigen is unknown. The CDR3 spans 13 residues. The V gene lost 6 bases and the J gene lost 4 bases, with 12 bases spanning the gap. Germline assignment: CDR1 MDHEN and CDR2 SYDVKM. Clones were read by immunoSEQ multiplex PCR, and TCRdb kept only the in-frame ones, dropping some. Counted here are some 130,000 clones, 84% occurring once; the ten biggest clones make up over 1.1%. This sample is drawn from a study of cytomegalovirus exposure and HLA in healthy donors. The validation cohort, a group of around 120 subjects, included the donors and was separate from the approximately 670-subject first cohort. Study-level findings and limits: It was confirmed in vitro that three of the CMV-associated chains were specific for CMV antigens. Cytomegalovirus status was reportedly diagnosed by the classifier with high sensitivity and specificity. Researchers counted about 150 TCR beta chains as cytomegalovirus-associated.

This TCR was sampled from a woman between 25 and 40 years old in good health and CMV-seronegative. Source material: PBMCs. The chain employs TRBV28 and TRBJ1-2; a possible D gene is TRBD1 (6 bases). The CDR3, as DNA: TGTGCCAGCAGCTTCGACAGGACCTATGGCTACACCTTC. It is translated as CASSFDRTYGYTF.